This T cell receptor (beta chain) was found in a study of cytomegalovirus exposure and HLA in healthy donors. Study results and limitations: 150 to 200 TCR beta chains were listed as cytomegalovirus-associated. Confirmation was obtained in vitro that three CMV-associated chains are specific for CMV antigens. Per a prior analysis, the majority of TCR beta V segments were productive roughly 87% or roughly 30% of the time.

60 Vbeta and 13 Jbeta primers were used in PCR. In the authors' workflow: Roughly 11 million of the about 80 million unique TCR beta chains counted in a later analysis were shared. Method: immunoSEQ multiplex PCR; TCRdb's copy keeps in-frame clones and lacks some. V and J calls and clone size are those listed in that table; D and trimming were worked out from the DNA. The sample shows about 170,000 clones, 65% to 85% of them seen only once. This clone was found a few times. Its antigen is unidentified. Trimming took 0 bases from V and 8 from J, leaving 14 bases between them. Germline lookup yields CDR1 MNHEY and CDR2 SVGAGI. The CDR3 contains 15 residues.

This TCR derives from a woman in her 50s in good health and CMV-seropositive. V gene TRBV6-5 combines with J gene TRBJ1-3, with unresolved D. The sequencing input was PBMCs. CDR3 sequence (DNA): TGTGCCAGCAGTTACTCTGAGGATACGGGTCACACCATATATTTT. As protein: CASSYSEDTGHTIYF.